These 27 T cell receptor beta chains were all obtained from the same sample, sequenced in a study of shared clonotypes between healthy human individuals. Libraries were prepared by immunoSEQ multiplex PCR; TCRdb keeps only in-frame clonotypes and omits some of them. The sample carries about 1,900,000 clones, around 96% recorded once. Selected positively for CCR7 and CD45RO-negative, naive CD8 cells excluded terminally differentiated effector memory CD45RA+ cells. The sequencing input was naive CD8+ T cells sorted from blood. Receptors were obtained from a man aged 18 to 29 in good health.

This chain connects TRBV6-5 to TRBJ2-3, with a weak D call TRBD2 (5 bases). Germline V CDR1 and CDR2: MNHEY, SVGAGI. The CDR3 totals 15 residues. With 4 bases removed from V and 4 bases from J, the gap between germline ends came to 15 bases. The CDR3 nucleotides are TGTGCCAGCAGTTGGCTAGCTGAAGCACCAGATACGCAGTATTTT. It specifies CASSWLAEAPDTQYF.

This chain joins TRBV14 and TRBJ1-2, with D perhaps TRBD1 (5 bases). The CDR3 has 17 residues. Germline lookup yields CDR1 SGHDN and CDR2 FVKESK. V dropped 0 bases and J dropped 4 bases, with 18 bases sitting between them. DNA of the CDR3: TGTGCCAGCAGCCAAGATCTCGCAGGATGGGGACTCTATGGCTACACCTTC. This sequence encodes CASSQDLAGWGLYGYTF.

As regards this clone: At the DNA level, this CDR3 is encoded by other sequences in the same sample as well. The genes are TRBV9 and TRBJ2-3, with 8 positions matching TRBD2. Germline loops: CDR1 SGDLS, CDR2 YYNGEE. The CDR3 is 16 amino acids. Trimming removed 0 bases from V and 3 bases from J; junction bases left unmatched: 6. For the CDR3, the DNA is TGTGCCAGCAGCGTAGTGGCGGGGGGAGGTACAGATACGCAGTATTTT. Its translation: CASSVVAGGGTDTQYF.

The chain recombines TRBV4-1 with TRBJ1-2; 11 bases agree with TRBD1. Per the germline V gene, CDR1 is MGHRA and CDR2 is YSYEKL. Trimming removed 6 bases from V and 4 bases from J; junction bases left unmatched: 7. The CDR3 totals 15 residues. The CDR3 DNA is TGCGCCAGCAGAAACGGACAGGGGGCTGGCTATGGCTACACCTTC. Residues: CASRNGQGAGYGYTF.

Points on this clone: The sample contains more than one DNA sequence encoding this CDR3. The chain is built from TRBV2 and TRBJ1-1, with unresolved D. The CDR3 spans 13 residues. Trimming pared 5 bases from V and 0 bases from J, leaving 7 bases between. Germline lookup yields CDR1 SNHLY and CDR2 FYNNEI. The CDR3 DNA follows: TGTGCCAGCAGTCGGGTTATGAACACTGAAGCTTTCTTT. Amino acid sequence: CASSRVMNTEAFF.

The rearrangement joins TRBV28 to TRBJ1-1; D remains unclear. V lost 3 bases and J 0 bases, leaving 14 bases between the germline ends. This CDR3 region has 16 residues. Germline V gene data show CDR1 as MDHEN and CDR2 as SYDVKM. This CDR3 reads CASSLVNSWLNTEAFF. The CDR3 coding sequence is TGTGCCAGCAGTTTGGTAAACAGCTGGTTGAACACTGAAGCTTTCTTT.

The V and J genes are TRBV7-9 and TRBJ2-1; 14 nucleotides align to TRBD2. Germline CDR1 is SEHNR and CDR2 is FQNEAQ (reference sequence). V lost 4 bases, J lost 0 bases, and 5 bases stayed unmatched. The CDR3 runs to 18 residues. CDR3 DNA: TGTGCCAGCAGCTCGACTAGCGGGGGGGCGAGCTCCTACAATGAGCAGTTCTTC. Encoded protein: CASSSTSGGASSYNEQFF.

This clone was seen more than once but under ten times. The chain combines TRBV29-1 with TRBJ2-7; 7 bases are a match to TRBD2. The V segment lost 4 bases and the J segment 2 bases; nucleotides outside the gene matches: 11. Germline V lookup: CDR1 SQVTM, CDR2 ANQGSEA. The CDR3 length is 15 residues. The CDR3 nucleotides read TGCAGCGTTGCCCTAGCGGCCACGCCCGCCTACGAGCAGTACTTC. Translating it yields CSVALAATPAYEQYF.

Only one count was recorded for this clone. The V and J genes are TRBV13 and TRBJ2-7, with 12 bases aligning to TRBD2. Losses at the gene ends were 4 bases for V and 4 bases for J; bases not matched to a gene: 5. Per germline, CDR1 PRHDT and CDR2 FYEKMQ (reference sequence). This CDR3 comprises 15 residues. The CDR3 bases are TGTGCCAGCAGCTCCCGGACTAGCGGGGAGTACGAGCAGTACTTC. Protein sequence: CASSSRTSGEYEQYF.

V is TRBV6-5 and J is TRBJ1-1, with D unclear. The V gene lost 2 bases and the J gene lost 4 bases, with 11 bases spanning the gap. Per germline, CDR1 MNHEY and CDR2 SVGAGI. The CDR3 spans 14 residues. The CDR3 nucleotides are TGTGCCAGCAGTTACGAAGGAGGGAGCACTGAAGCTTTCTTT. Translating it yields CASSYEGGSTEAFF.

The chain carries TRBV15 and TRBJ2-5; D possibly corresponds to TRBD2 (7 bases). The CDR3 extends over 14 amino acids. Germline assignment: CDR1 LNHNV and CDR2 YYDKDF (reference sequence). Trimming stripped 3 bases from V and 3 bases from J, with 11 bases between. CDR3 nucleotides: TGTGCCACCAGCAGGGGGGCGGGGGAAGAGACCCAGTACTTC. Its protein is CATSRGAGEETQYF. Full variable domain (missing parts from reference TRBV15 and TRBJ2-5): DAMVIQNPRYQVTQFGKPVTLSCSQTLNHNVMYWYQQKSSQAPKLLFHYYDKDFNNEADTPDNFQSRRPNTSFCFLDIRSPGLGDTAMYLCATSRGAGEETQYFGPGTRLLVL.

The chain uses TRBV6-5 and TRBJ2-1; D is unclear. The V and J ends lost 2 bases and 1 base respectively, with 6 bases between them. The CDR3 sequence is 14 residues long. The germline V gene has CDR1 MNHEY and CDR2 SVGAGI. CDR3 protein: CASSYDQSYNEQFF. The CDR3 nucleotides are TGTGCCAGCAGTTACGACCAATCCTACAATGAGCAGTTCTTC.

With regard to this clone: In the same sample, other DNA sequences code for this CDR3. V and J are TRBV28 and TRBJ2-5; maybe TRBD2 (6 bases). The CDR3 extends over 14 amino acids. The V gene's germline CDR1 is MDHEN and CDR2 SYDVKM. V was cut by 5 bases and J by 5 bases, with 15 bases left in between. CDR3 sequence (DNA): TGTGCCAGCAGTCTGGCCGGGGGTGGGGAGACCCAGTACTTC. This translates into CASSLAGGGETQYF. Full variable domain (remainder filled in from reference TRBV28 and TRBJ2-5): DVKVTQSSRYLVKRTGEKVFLECVQDMDHENMFWYRQDPGLGLRLIYFSYDVKMKEKGDIPEGYSVSREKKERFSLILESASTNQTSMYLCASSLAGGGETQYFGPGTRLLVL.

The chain carries TRBV5-4 and TRBJ2-4; TRBD2 matches at 8 bases. The CDR3 runs 14 residues. Germline CDR1 SGHNT, CDR2 YYREEE (reference sequence). J was trimmed by 9 bases and V by 0 bases; bases with no gene match: 5. The CDR3 DNA reads TGTGCCAGCAGCTTGGGAGCGGGAGTCTCCATTCAGTACTTC. It codes for CASSLGAGVSIQYF.

V and J are TRBV19 and TRBJ2-7, with 7 bases aligning to TRBD1. Germline V gene lookup returns CDR1 LNHDA and CDR2 SQIVND (reference sequence). This CDR3 has 15 residues. V shed 5 bases and J 1 base; nucleotides not matched to a gene: 8. CDR3 region: CASSAGTALSYEQYF. CDR3 DNA sequence: TGTGCCAGTAGTGCAGGGACAGCGCTGTCCTACGAGCAGTACTTC.

This clone was counted a few times. The chain is built from TRBV7-6 and TRBJ1-5; weak D call: TRBD1 (5 bases). The germline gives CDR1 SGHVS, CDR2 FNYEAQ. The V end lost 1 base, the J end lost 3 bases, and 19 bases lay between the germline ends. The CDR3 has 18 residues. CDR3 amino acids: CASSLGAGRGDSNQPQHF. The DNA of the CDR3 is TGTGCCAGCAGCTTAGGGGCAGGCCGAGGGGACTCCAATCAGCCCCAGCATTTT.

This clone is a singleton in its sample. The chain links TRBV4-3 to TRBJ2-1; D is unclear. Germline CDR1 and CDR2: LGHNA and YSLEER. The V end lost 1 base, the J end lost 10 bases, and 14 bases lay between the germline ends. The CDR3 consists of 14 residues. This CDR3 reads CASSQGSRSLEQFF. The DNA for the CDR3 is TGCGCCAGCAGCCAAGGTTCGAGGTCGCTAGAGCAGTTCTTC.

The V gene is TRBV4-1, the J gene TRBJ2-1; D perhaps matches TRBD2 (5 bases). This CDR3 region has 15 residues. V was shortened by 3 bases and J by 4 bases, with 13 bases between the two germline ends. The germline V gene encodes CDR1 MGHRA and CDR2 YSYEKL. The chain's CDR3 is CASSQDFGDYNEQFF. As DNA, the CDR3 is TGCGCCAGCAGCCAGGACTTCGGAGATTACAATGAGCAGTTCTTC.

Here the CDR3 DNA reads TGTGCCATCAGCCCGCAGGGGGAGAATTCACCCCTCCACTTT. Translated, it gives CAISPQGENSPLHF. V gene TRBV10-3 combines with J gene TRBJ1-6; 7 bases match TRBD1. CDR3 length: 14 residues. Germline values: CDR1 ENHRY, CDR2 SYGVKD. J was trimmed by 7 bases and V by 6 bases; bases with no gene match: 6.

The chain carries TRBV7-9 and TRBJ2-7, with D tentatively TRBD2 (6 bases). Germline assignment: CDR1 SEHNR and CDR2 FQNEAQ (reference sequence). Trimming left V 4 bases short and J 3 bases short, with 10 bases between. CDR3 length: 13 amino acids. The CDR3 spells CASSSGAGYEQYF. The CDR3, as DNA: TGTGCCAGCAGCTCGGGAGCTGGCTACGAGCAGTACTTC.

V usage is TRBV4-3 and J usage is TRBJ1-6; D gene ambiguous. The CDR3 extends over 15 amino acids. Germline values: CDR1 LGHNA, CDR2 YSLEER. The ends were cut back, 4 bases at V and 10 bases at J, with 17 bases in the middle. The CDR3 DNA is TGCGCCAGCAGCCGAGTCTTTGGGGAAGCGTCACCCCTCCACTTT. This encodes CASSRVFGEASPLHF.

The chain is built from TRBV28 and TRBJ2-7; possibly TRBD1 for D (5 bases). V was clipped by 2 bases and J by 0 bases, with 11 bases between them. This CDR3 spans 15 amino acids. Looked up from germline, CDR1 is MDHEN and CDR2 is SYDVKM. The CDR3 here is CASSLDSLVSYEQYF. The DNA for the CDR3 is TGTGCCAGCAGTTTAGACAGCCTAGTCTCCTACGAGCAGTACTTC.

This chain links TRBV9 with TRBJ2-7; 8 nucleotides align to TRBD2. This CDR3 contains 15 residues. The germline gives CDR1 SGDLS, CDR2 YYNGEE. The V and J ends lost 0 bases and 10 bases, in that order; junction bases with no gene match: 12. This CDR3 is CASSVGNSGEFVQYF. The CDR3 coding sequence is TGTGCCAGCAGCGTAGGTAATAGCGGGGAATTCGTACAGTACTTC.

This chain connects TRBV29-1 to TRBJ2-1, with 9 bases aligning to TRBD2. CDR3 length: 17 residues. CDR1 and CDR2 from the germline V gene are SQVTM and ANQGSEA. With 4 bases clipped from V and 3 bases from J, the junction kept 13 bases outside the gene matches. The CDR3 sequence: CSVAGAPSGADYNEQFF. The CDR3 DNA follows: TGCAGCGTTGCTGGGGCCCCTAGCGGGGCCGACTACAATGAGCAGTTCTTC.

The count of this clone is one. The chain uses TRBV2 and TRBJ1-2, with D tentatively TRBD1 (6 bases). Per germline, CDR1 SNHLY and CDR2 FYNNEI. Trimming took 5 bases from V and 3 from J, leaving 10 bases between them. This CDR3 comprises 13 residues. CDR3 DNA sequence: TGTGCCAGCAGTCCCAGACAGGACTATGGCTACACCTTC. This gives the protein CASSPRQDYGYTF.

V usage is TRBV4-3 and J usage is TRBJ2-5; D is unclear. Germline V gives CDR1 LGHNA, CDR2 YSLEER. The CDR3 covers 18 residues. V was shortened by 2 bases and J by 2 bases, with 21 bases between the two germline ends. The CDR3 DNA reads as TGCGCCAGCAGCCAACAAACACCCTTTGGCAGTCCACAAGAGACCCAGTACTTC. Translation: CASSQQTPFGSPQETQYF.

The chain couples TRBV9 to TRBJ2-6; no reliable D call. The CDR3 consists of 18 residues. Trimming removed 3 bases at V and 0 bases at J, with 16 bases between. Germline CDR1 SGDLS, CDR2 YYNGEE. The CDR3, as DNA: TGTGCCAGCAGCGGACCGTTGGACGTCAGCTCTGGGGCCAACGTCCTGACTTTC. This encodes CASSGPLDVSSGANVLTF.